This T cell receptor (beta chain) was documented in a study of blood T cell repertoires in COVID-19. Across the study: Acute and convalescent COVID-19 samples came from the United States, Italy and Spain.

Authors' processing steps: Amplification with reference gene primers provided the estimates of nucleated cell counts. The method was immunoSEQ multiplex PCR; TCRdb's version includes in-frame clones alone and lacks a portion of them. That table is the source of V, J and clone size, and D and trimming were worked out from the DNA. The sample records 120,000 to 150,000 clones, roughly 89% being singletons. This CDR3 has 12 amino acids. J lost 10 bases, V lost 4 bases, and 7 bases had no gene match. Germline assignment: CDR1 SGHNT and CDR2 YYREEE (reference sequence). The rearrangement links TRBV5-4 to TRBJ1-2, with TRBD1 matching 7 bases. This sequence was found in a man aged 25 to 45 with COVID-19, enrolled during active disease. The sequenced sample was peripheral blood. The CDR3 protein is CASSPQGIYYTF. Here the CDR3 DNA reads TGTGCCAGCAGCCCACAGGGGATTTACTACACCTTC.